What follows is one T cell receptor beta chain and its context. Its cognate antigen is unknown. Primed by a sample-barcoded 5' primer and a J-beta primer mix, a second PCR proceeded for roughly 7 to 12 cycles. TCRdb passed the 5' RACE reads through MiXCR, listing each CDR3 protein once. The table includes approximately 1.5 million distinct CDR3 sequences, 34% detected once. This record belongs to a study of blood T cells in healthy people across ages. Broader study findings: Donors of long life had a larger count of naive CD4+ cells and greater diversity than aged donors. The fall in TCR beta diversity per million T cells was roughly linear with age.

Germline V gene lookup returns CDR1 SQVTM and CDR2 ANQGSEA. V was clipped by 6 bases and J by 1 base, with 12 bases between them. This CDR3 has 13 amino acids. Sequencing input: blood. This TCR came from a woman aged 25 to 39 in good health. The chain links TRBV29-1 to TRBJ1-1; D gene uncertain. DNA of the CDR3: TGCAGCGTAGAATACCGAAGGAACACTGAAGCTTTCTTT. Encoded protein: CSVEYRRNTEAFF.